One and the same sample provided the 5 T cell receptor beta chains below, sequenced in a study of shared clonotypes between healthy human individuals. Generated by immunoSEQ multiplex PCR, the TCRdb table keeps only in-frame clones and is missing some. The sample contains 2 million to 2.5 million clones, 85% to 95% of which appear only once. Sequencing was done on a sample of naive CD4+ T cells from PBMCs. Subset here: CD45RA+ positively selected. These receptor sequences come from a man aged 18 to 29 in good health. Some clones in this sample may be carry-over from other donors' samples.

This chain connects TRBV2 to TRBJ2-5, with unresolved D. Per germline, CDR1 SNHLY and CDR2 FYNNEI. The ends were cut back, 1 base at V and 4 bases at J, with 13 bases in the middle. This CDR3 is 15 amino acids long. CDR3: CASSEGSVPRETQYF. The CDR3 DNA sequence: TGTGCCAGCAGTGAAGGCAGCGTACCCCGAGAGACCCAGTACTTC.

V is TRBV5-1 and J is TRBJ2-7, with D perhaps TRBD1 or TRBD2 (5 bases each). Germline V CDR1 and CDR2: SGHRS, YFSETQ. Trimming removed 2 bases at V and 9 bases at J, with 21 bases between. The CDR3 contains 15 residues. DNA for the CDR3: TGCGCCAGCAGCTTTAGAGGGACGGTCGGTGAAGGGCAGTACTTC. Amino acid sequence: CASSFRGTVGEGQYF.

The V gene is TRBV28, the J gene TRBJ2-5; D call uncertain. Germline V lookup: CDR1 MDHEN, CDR2 SYDVKM. V lost 7 bases, J lost 1 base, and 4 bases lay in between. There are 11 residues in the CDR3. The chain's CDR3 is CASTTQETQYF. CDR3 coding DNA: TGTGCCAGCACCACCCAAGAGACCCAGTACTTC.

This rearrangement joins TRBV28 to TRBJ2-7; 7 nucleotides agree with TRBD2. Unmatched junction bases numbered 8, after V lost 6 bases and J lost 0 bases. The CDR3 spans 15 residues. Germline CDR1 MDHEN, CDR2 SYDVKM. This chain's CDR3 is CASRESGAYSYEQYF. In DNA form, the CDR3 reads TGTGCCAGCAGAGAAAGCGGGGCCTACTCCTACGAGCAGTACTTC.

This chain links TRBV19 with TRBJ2-7; 7 bases are a match to TRBD2. The CDR3 runs 15 residues. V shed 6 bases and J 2 bases; nucleotides not matched to a gene: 10. CDR1 LNHDA and CDR2 SQIVND come from the germline V gene (reference sequence). CDR3 loop: CASSPSGPQTYEQYF. The CDR3 nucleotides are TGTGCCAGTAGCCCTAGCGGCCCGCAAACCTACGAGCAGTACTTC.